This record covers a single T cell receptor beta chain. Its antigen is unidentified. V dropped 3 bases and J dropped 6; count of bases not matched to a gene: 7. In germline, CDR1 is SGHKS, CDR2 YYEKEE (reference sequence). This CDR3 region has 15 residues. In TCRdb, the reads were re-called with MiXCR into one record per CDR3 protein. This table holds 700,000 to 900,000 distinct CDR3 sequences, almost 30% found once. This record belongs to a study of T cell repertoires in cytomegalovirus infection. The wider study: The public TCR beta signatures pointed to both CMV infection and matching HLA type.

Study findings and constraints: Pooled public TCR beta family frequency picked out CMV carriers with the relevant HLA.

The sequencing here drew on cultured CD8+ T cells from PBMCs, taken from culture after CMV antigen stimulation. The chain carries TRBV5-5 and TRBJ2-1; 9 bases line up with TRBD2. The clonotype was recovered from a human donor in good health (CMV status not recorded). Some clones in this sample may be carry-over from other donors' samples. The CDR3 spells CASSYGTSQINEQFF. In DNA, the CDR3 is TGTGCCAGCAGCTACGGGACTAGCCAGATCAATGAGCAGTTCTTC.